Listed below are T cell receptor beta chains from one sample, sequenced in a study of T cell repertoires in cytomegalovirus infection. In TCRdb, the reads were re-called with MiXCR into one record per CDR3 protein. The sample lists 150,000 or so distinct CDR3 sequences, 23% occurring once. The sample taken for sequencing was PBMCs. The source of these receptors is a human donor in good health (CMV status not recorded). Some clones in this sample may be carry-over from other donors' samples. Both conserved end residues are part of each CDR3. The D gene is left open where the match is weak. The size field is filled for only some rows; it gives once, few, many or a size class.

DNA	CDR3	D	length	size	V	J
TGTGCCAGCAGTGAGGACTTCCCTCAGAGCTCCTACAATGAGCAGTTCTTC	CASSEDFPQSSYNEQFF	-	17	few	TRBV2	TRBJ2-1
TGTGCCAGTAGTATCTCGTCGCTCGGACAGAACTATGGCTACACCTTC	CASSISSLGQNYGYTF	-	16	-	TRBV19	TRBJ1-2
TGTGCCAGCAGTCGCCAGGGGGCTAGTGGGGCCTACGAGCAGTACTTC	CASSRQGASGAYEQYF	TRBD1	16	-	TRBV12-3/TRBV12-4	TRBJ2-7
TGTGCCAGTAGTATGACAGCGTACAATGAGCAGTTCTTC	CASSMTAYNEQFF	-	13	many	TRBV19	TRBJ2-1
TGTGCCAGCAGTCCAATACCCACGGGCAGGAGGAACGAGCAGTACTTC	CASSPIPTGRRNEQYF	-	16	few	TRBV28	TRBJ2-7
TGTGCCAGTAGTAACAGGGTCACTGAAGCTTTCTTT	CASSNRVTEAFF	-	12	many	TRBV19	TRBJ1-1
TGTGCCAGCAACGCAGGACACACCGGGGAGCTGTTTTTT	CASNAGHTGELFF	-	13	few	TRBV28	TRBJ2-2
TGCGCCAGCAGCGCCGGACTAGCGGACTACAATGAGCAGTTCTTC	CASSAGLADYNEQFF	TRBD2	15	-	TRBV5-1	TRBJ2-1
TGTGCCATAGGGGACTACAATGAGCAGTTCTTC	CAIGDYNEQFF	-	11	-	TRBV27	TRBJ2-1
TGTGCCAGCAGACAGGACTGGGCCGAGCAGTACTTC	CASRQDWAEQYF	-	12	many	TRBV7-9	TRBJ2-7
TGTGCCAGCACAGGACAGGGCAGGAATGAGCAGTTCTTC	CASTGQGRNEQFF	TRBD1	13	-	TRBV2	TRBJ2-1
TGTGCCAGCAGCCCACGTTCCCCGGGGATCGACACTGAAGCTTTCTTT	CASSPRSPGIDTEAFF	-	16	-	TRBV7-8	TRBJ1-1
TGTGCCTGCAGCACTACGACAGGCTCCTACGTGCAGTACTTC	CACSTTTGSYVQYF	-	14	-	TRBV7-2	TRBJ2-7
TGTGCCAGCACCTCAGGGGGGGCGCCTGGTAGTTACTATGGCTACACCTTC	CASTSGGAPGSYYGYTF	TRBD1	17	many	TRBV28	TRBJ1-2
TGTGCCAGCAGCGTAGGAGATGACAATGAGCAGTTCTTC	CASSVGDDNEQFF	-	13	-	TRBV9	TRBJ2-1
TGTGCCAGCAGCCTACAGGGGGACTATGGCTACACCTTC	CASSLQGDYGYTF	TRBD1	13	-	TRBV3-1	TRBJ1-2
TGTGCCAGCAGCCGTCGTAACCAGGGACTAGCGGATCCCCTTAGAGGTTACAATGAGCAGTTCTTC	CASSRRNQGLADPLRGYNEQFF	TRBD2	22	-	TRBV28	TRBJ2-1
TGTGCCAGCAGCTTGATGTGGGACAGGGGGCTCTCTGGAAACACCATATATTTT	CASSLMWDRGLSGNTIYF	TRBD1	18	many	TRBV7-2	TRBJ1-3
TGTGCCAGCAGCTTAGTCGGGCAGAACACTGAAGCTTTCTTT	CASSLVGQNTEAFF	-	14	many	TRBV7-2	TRBJ1-1
TGTGCCAGCAGTGATCCGACTAGCGGACAAGAGACCCAGTACTTC	CASSDPTSGQETQYF	TRBD2	15	-	TRBV25-1	TRBJ2-5